These 26 T cell receptor beta chains originate from one sample sequenced in a study of monozygotic twins with inflammatory bowel disease. After re-calling the 5' RACE reads, TCRdb lists one entry per CDR3 protein, DNA absent. This table lists about 300,000 distinct CDR3 sequences. The material sequenced was blood. The receptor source for this set is a human donor with ulcerative colitis or Crohn's disease, or a healthy co-twin of an affected twin (not recorded which).

The gene calls are TRBV6-4 and TRBJ2-3; TCRdb proposes TRBD2, but this gene call is untestable without DNA. CDR3 length: 15 residues. Germline V gene lookup returns CDR1 MRHNA and CDR2 SNTAGT. The CDR3 is CASSSTSGGTDTQYF.

The rearrangement uses TRBV7-2 and TRBJ2-7; TCRdb's assignment of TRBD1 cannot be checked, as there is no DNA. The germline gives CDR1 SGHTA, CDR2 FQGNSA. The CDR3 is 11 residues long. CDR3 region: CASSPGVEQYF.

V is TRBV4-3 and J is TRBJ2-5. The CDR3 runs to 14 residues. Germline values: CDR1 LGHNA, CDR2 YSLEER. CDR3 residues: CASSQDWGQETQYF.

The rearrangement joins TRBV2 to TRBJ2-1; checking the TCRdb D call of TRBD2 is not possible without DNA. Germline assignment: CDR1 SNHLY and CDR2 FYNNEI. This CDR3 is 14 amino acids long. Here the CDR3 reads CASRGRTLPLEQFF. The complete variable domain, with remaining parts taken from reference TRBV2 and TRBJ2-1, reads EPEVTQTPSHQVTQMGQEVILRCVPISNHLYFYWYRQILGQKVEFLVSFYNNEISEKSEIFDDQFSVERPDGSNFTLKIRSTKLEDSAMYFCASRGRTLPLEQFFGPGTRLTVL.

V usage is TRBV29-1 and J usage is TRBJ2-7; TCRdb designates TRBD1, a call that cannot be tested without DNA. Germline loops: CDR1 SQVTM, CDR2 ANQGSEA. The length of the CDR3 is 16 residues. CDR3 protein: CSVHRRSAGKSYEQYF.

The V gene is TRBV11-2, the J gene TRBJ2-2; TCRdb indicates TRBD1, and absent DNA this call remains unverified. Per the germline V gene, CDR1 is SGHAT and CDR2 is FQNNGV. This CDR3 spans 19 amino acids. The CDR3 protein is CASSLPRGKFLGSAGELFF.

This chain connects TRBV10-2 to TRBJ2-5; TCRdb proposes TRBD2, but this gene call is untestable without DNA. This CDR3 region has 17 residues. CDR1 is WSHSY and CDR2 is SAAADI in the germline V gene. The CDR3 loop reads CASRDLGSREPQETQYF.

The chain employs TRBV6-2 or TRBV6-3 and TRBJ1-1; the D gene TCRdb calls, TRBD1, cannot be checked with no DNA. The CDR3 totals 14 residues. The germline CDR1 and CDR2 sequences are MNHEY and SVGEGT. CDR3 region: CASSYGQGNTEAFF.

The chain recombines TRBV12-3 or TRBV12-4 with TRBJ1-5. The CDR3 covers 14 residues. The CDR3 region is CASSLTGFNQPQHF.

This chain uses TRBV24-1 with TRBJ1-4. The CDR3 consists of 14 residues. Germline V gene lookup returns CDR1 KGHDR and CDR2 SFDVKD. The CDR3 spells CATSAGLNNEKLFF.

This CDR3 reads CASRDTGGPDTQYF. V usage is TRBV28 and J usage is TRBJ2-3; TCRdb's D gene call, TRBD2, goes unchecked for lack of DNA. This CDR3 is 14 amino acids long. Germline V gene sequence: CDR1 MDHEN, CDR2 SYDVKM.

The V and J genes are TRBV12-3 or TRBV12-4 and TRBJ2-1. The CDR3 has 15 residues. The CDR3 loop reads CASSLARFGDNEQFF.

The V call is TRBV2, the J call TRBJ2-4. The CDR3 loop spans 13 amino acids. From germline, CDR1 is SNHLY and CDR2 FYNNEI. This CDR3 is CASIGRAKNIQYF.

The rearrangement uses TRBV3-1 and TRBJ2-5; TCRdb proposes TRBD2, but this gene call is untestable without DNA. CDR3 length: 14 residues. CDR1 is LGHDT and CDR2 is YNNKEL in the germline V gene (reference sequence). CDR3 sequence: CASSRGVVAETQYF.

The chain couples TRBV6-2 or TRBV6-3 to TRBJ1-1; absent DNA, TCRdb's TRBD1 call cannot be checked. The CDR3 covers 17 residues. Germline CDR1 MNHEY, CDR2 SVGEGT. This CDR3 is CASSYLAGTGWDTEAFF.

The chain employs TRBV7-9 and TRBJ2-7; TCRdb's D gene call, TRBD1, goes unchecked for lack of DNA. Per germline, CDR1 SEHNR and CDR2 FQNEAQ (reference sequence). This CDR3 spans 14 amino acids. This CDR3 is CASSDRDAVYEQYF.

The rearrangement uses TRBV11-3 and TRBJ2-2. The CDR3 sequence is 15 residues long. CDR1 SGHNT and CDR2 YENEEA come from the germline V gene. The CDR3 loop is CASSLSRLNTGELFF.

This sequence joins TRBV27 and TRBJ1-6. The CDR3 totals 13 residues. Germline CDR1 reads MNHEY; CDR2 reads SMNVEV (reference sequence). CDR3 region: CASSMKGNSPLHF.

The V call is TRBV2, the J call TRBJ2-6; the D gene TCRdb calls, TRBD1, cannot be checked with no DNA. Germline CDR1 reads SNHLY; CDR2 reads FYNNEI. The CDR3 is 16 amino acids. CDR3 amino acids: CASSEQGAIGANVLTF. The variable domain in full, completed from reference TRBV2 and TRBJ2-6, reads EPEVTQTPSHQVTQMGQEVILRCVPISNHLYFYWYRQILGQKVEFLVSFYNNEISEKSEIFDDQFSVERPDGSNFTLKIRSTKLEDSAMYFCASSEQGAIGANVLTFGAGSRLTVL.

The genes are TRBV5-1 and TRBJ2-7; without DNA, the TCRdb call of TRBD1 cannot be checked. The CDR3 loop spans 14 amino acids. The V gene's germline CDR1 is SGHRS and CDR2 YFSETQ. The CDR3 reads CASSLDPGTYEQYF.

The chain is built from TRBV18 and TRBJ2-5; TCRdb reports TRBD2, a call that lacks DNA to check it against. This CDR3 is built from 13 residues. The germline V gene has CDR1 KGHSH and CDR2 LQKENI. The CDR3 loop is CASSRVAGETQYF.

The rearrangement joins TRBV7-9 to TRBJ2-7; the D call from TCRdb, TRBD1, cannot be confirmed without DNA. CDR3 length: 15 amino acids. From germline, CDR1 is SEHNR and CDR2 FQNEAQ (reference sequence). CDR3 sequence reads: CASSPPGVLFNEQYF.

The genes are TRBV7-2 and TRBJ2-5; TCRdb returns TRBD1, unconfirmable since there is no DNA. Germline CDR1 is SGHTA and CDR2 is FQGNSA. This CDR3 has 15 amino acids. The CDR3 loop reads CASRGMGRSQETQYF. The complete variable domain, with remaining parts taken from reference TRBV7-2 and TRBJ2-5, reads GAGVSQSPSNKVTEKGKDVELRCDPISGHTALYWYRQSLGQGLEFLIYFQGNSAPDKSGLPSDRFSAERTGGSVSTLTIQRTQQEDSAVYLCASRGMGRSQETQYFGPGTRLLVL.

The genes are TRBV5-5 and TRBJ1-5; TCRdb proposes TRBD1, but this gene call is untestable without DNA. The CDR3 is made up of 15 amino acids. Germline CDR1 reads SGHKS; CDR2 reads YYEKEE (reference sequence). The CDR3 loop is CASSLIAGFQGPQHF.

The chain is built from TRBV5-1 and TRBJ2-7. There are 12 residues in the CDR3. Germline V gene sequence: CDR1 SGHRS, CDR2 YFSETQ. Here the CDR3 reads CASSLVPTEQYF.

This chain connects TRBV18 to TRBJ1-5. The CDR3 is 15 residues long. Germline V gene data show CDR1 as KGHSH and CDR2 as LQKENI. The chain's CDR3 is CASSPLGNSNQPQHF. The full variable domain, rest sourced from reference TRBV18 and TRBJ1-5, is NAGVMQNPRHLVRRRGQEARLRCSPMKGHSHVYWYRQLPEEGLKFMVYLQKENIIDESGMPKERFSAEFPKEGPSILRIQQVVRGDSAAYFCASSPLGNSNQPQHFGDGTRLSIL.